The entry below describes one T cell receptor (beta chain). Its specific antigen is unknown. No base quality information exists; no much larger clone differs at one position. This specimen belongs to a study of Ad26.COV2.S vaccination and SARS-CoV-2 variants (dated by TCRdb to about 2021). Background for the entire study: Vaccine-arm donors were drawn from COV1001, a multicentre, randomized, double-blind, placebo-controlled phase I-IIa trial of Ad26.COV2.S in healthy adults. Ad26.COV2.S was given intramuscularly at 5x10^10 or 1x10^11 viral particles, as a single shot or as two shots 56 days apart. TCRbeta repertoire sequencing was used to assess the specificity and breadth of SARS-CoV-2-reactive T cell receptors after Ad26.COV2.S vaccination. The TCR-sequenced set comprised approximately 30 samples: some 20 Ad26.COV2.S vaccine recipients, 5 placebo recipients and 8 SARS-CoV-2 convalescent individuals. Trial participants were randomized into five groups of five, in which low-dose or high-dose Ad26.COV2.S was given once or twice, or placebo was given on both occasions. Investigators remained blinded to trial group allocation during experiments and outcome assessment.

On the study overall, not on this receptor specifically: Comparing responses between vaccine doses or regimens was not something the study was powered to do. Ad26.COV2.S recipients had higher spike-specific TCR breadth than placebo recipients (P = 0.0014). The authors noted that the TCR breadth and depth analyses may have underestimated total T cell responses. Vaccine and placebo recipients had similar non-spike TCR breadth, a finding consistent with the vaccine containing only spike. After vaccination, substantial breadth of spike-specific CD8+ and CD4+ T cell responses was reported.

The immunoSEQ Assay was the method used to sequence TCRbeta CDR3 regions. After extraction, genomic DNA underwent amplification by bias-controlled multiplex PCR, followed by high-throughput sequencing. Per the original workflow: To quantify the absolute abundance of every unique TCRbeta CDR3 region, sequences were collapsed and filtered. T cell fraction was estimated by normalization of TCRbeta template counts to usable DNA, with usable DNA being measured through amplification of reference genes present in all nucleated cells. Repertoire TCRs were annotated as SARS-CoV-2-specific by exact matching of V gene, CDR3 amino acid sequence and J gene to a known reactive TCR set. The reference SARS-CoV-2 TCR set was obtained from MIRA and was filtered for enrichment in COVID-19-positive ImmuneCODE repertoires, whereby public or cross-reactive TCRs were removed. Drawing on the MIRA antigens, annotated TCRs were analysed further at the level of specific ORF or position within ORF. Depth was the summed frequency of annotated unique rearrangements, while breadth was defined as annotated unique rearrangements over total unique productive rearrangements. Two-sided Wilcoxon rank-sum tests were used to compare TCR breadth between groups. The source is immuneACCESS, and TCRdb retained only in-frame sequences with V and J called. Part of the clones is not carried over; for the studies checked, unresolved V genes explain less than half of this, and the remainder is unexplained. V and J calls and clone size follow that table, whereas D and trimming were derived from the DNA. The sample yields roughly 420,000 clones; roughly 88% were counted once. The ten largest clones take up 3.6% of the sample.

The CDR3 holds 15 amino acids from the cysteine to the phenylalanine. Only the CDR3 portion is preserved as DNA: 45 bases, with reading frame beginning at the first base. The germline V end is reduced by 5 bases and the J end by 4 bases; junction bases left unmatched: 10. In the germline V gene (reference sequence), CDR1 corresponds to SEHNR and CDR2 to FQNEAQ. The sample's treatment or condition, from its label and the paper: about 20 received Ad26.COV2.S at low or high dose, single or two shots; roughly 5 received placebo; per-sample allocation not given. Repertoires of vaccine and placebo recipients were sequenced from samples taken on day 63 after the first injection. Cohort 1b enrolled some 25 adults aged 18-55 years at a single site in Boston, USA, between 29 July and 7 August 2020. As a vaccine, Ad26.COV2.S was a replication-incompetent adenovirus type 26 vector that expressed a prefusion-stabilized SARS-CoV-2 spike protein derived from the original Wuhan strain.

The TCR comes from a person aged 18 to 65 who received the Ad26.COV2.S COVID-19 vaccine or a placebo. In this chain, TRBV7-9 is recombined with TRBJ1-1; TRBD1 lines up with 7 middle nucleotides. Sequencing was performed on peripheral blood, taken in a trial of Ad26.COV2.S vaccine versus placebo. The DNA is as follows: TGTGCCAGCAGCGACCACAGGGGAGTGGGCACTGAAGCTTTCTTT. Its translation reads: CASSDHRGVGTEAFF.